This TCR beta chain is drawn from a study of blood T cell repertoires in COVID-19. Whole-study context: COVID-19 samples collected from the United States, Italy and Spain covered acute and convalescent phases. Sample material is recorded as cDNA or gDNA derived from T cells, B-cell-depleted T cells, or PBMCs.

V lost 6 bases to trimming and J lost 3 bases, with 15 bases between them. This CDR3 region has 15 residues. The V gene's germline CDR1 is SGHTA and CDR2 FQGNSA. In the authors' methods: Reference gene primer amplification gave estimated nucleated cell counts. Assay: immunoSEQ multiplex PCR; the TCRdb copy retains only in-frame clones and omits some. From that table come the V and J calls and clone size; the DNA was used to work out D and trimming. Among about 40,000 clones listed, 79% were seen once. The sequenced sample consisted of peripheral blood. The clonotype was recovered from a woman at least 80 years old with acute or convalescent COVID-19. V and J are TRBV7-2 and TRBJ1-5, with D possibly TRBD1 on 6 matching bases. The CDR3: CASRDSGHLNQPQHF. In nucleotides, the CDR3 is TGTGCCAGCAGGGATTCGGGACACCTCAATCAGCCCCAGCATTTT. Filled out from reference TRBV7-2 and TRBJ1-5, the complete variable domain reads GAGVSQSPSNKVTEKGKDVELRCDPISGHTALYWYRQSLGQGLEFLIYFQGNSAPDKSGLPSDRFSAERTGGSVSTLTIQRTQQEDSAVYLCASRDSGHLNQPQHFGDGTRLSIL.